Here is one T cell receptor (beta chain) with its context. This entry is derived from a study of blood T cell repertoires in COVID-19. Across the whole study: Italy, Spain and the United States were the sources of the convalescent and acute COVID-19 samples. The analysed material was cDNA or gDNA that came from T cells, B-cell-depleted T cells, or PBMCs.

Authors' methods: Reference gene primers were amplified, and this amplification served to estimate nucleated cell counts. The table came from immunoSEQ multiplex PCR; TCRdb's copy has only in-frame clones and leaves some out. D and trimming were read from the DNA, whereas the V and J calls and clone size are those reported in that table. The sample yields 71,000 or so clones, roughly 80% seen once. The V end lost 4 bases, the J end lost 8 bases, and 12 bases lay between the germline ends. This CDR3 is built from 13 residues. Per germline, CDR1 SNHLY and CDR2 FYNNEI. The chain joins TRBV2 to TRBJ1-3; no clear D. Input material: peripheral blood. The sequence was obtained from a man between 65 and 79 years old with acute or convalescent COVID-19. CDR3 protein: CASSVRLADTIYF. The DNA of the CDR3 is TGTGCCAGCAGTGTGAGACTCGCGGACACCATATATTTT.